The 9 T cell receptor beta chains in this list originate from one sample, sequenced in a study of blood T cell repertoires in COVID-19. Data came from immunoSEQ multiplex PCR; TCRdb stores just in-frame clones and leaves some out. This repertoire shows around 200,000 clones, 70% to 90% found once; its top ten account for approximately 12%. The specimen sequenced was peripheral blood. Receptors originate from a woman aged 18-29 years who had recovered from COVID-19.

This chain links TRBV11-1 with TRBJ2-1; D is perhaps TRBD2 (6 bases). This CDR3 spans 15 amino acids. Trimming removed 2 bases at V and 6 bases at J, with 14 bases between. Per the germline V gene, CDR1 is SGHAT and CDR2 is FQDESV (reference sequence). The CDR3 DNA follows: TGTGCCAGCAGCTTATTGATGGAGGGTGGCAATGAGCAGTTCTTC. Translating gives CASSLLMEGGNEQFF. The whole variable domain, filled in from reference TRBV11-1 and TRBJ2-1, reads EAEVAQSPRYKITEKSQAVAFWCDPISGHATLYWYRQILGQGPELLVQFQDESVVDDSQLPKDRFSAERLKGVDSTLKIQPAELGDSAMYLCASSLLMEGGNEQFFGPGTRLTVL.

The chain joins TRBV2 to TRBJ1-1, with 10 bases lining up with TRBD1. The V segment lost 3 bases and the J segment 4 bases; nucleotides outside the gene matches: 5. In germline, CDR1 is SNHLY, CDR2 FYNNEI. CDR3 length: 15 residues. CDR3 amino acids: CASSDQRTGGTEAFF. The CDR3 nucleotides read TGTGCCAGCAGTGATCAGAGGACAGGGGGCACTGAAGCTTTCTTT.

V usage is TRBV30 and J usage is TRBJ2-7, with TRBD2 as a possible D gene (6 bases). V lost 4 bases and J 5 bases, leaving 12 bases between the germline ends. The CDR3 loop spans 12 amino acids. CDR1 and CDR2 (germline): GTSNPN, SVGIG (reference sequence). This chain's CDR3 is CAWTWGGDEQYF. The CDR3 DNA is TGTGCCTGGACGTGGGGCGGGGACGAGCAGTACTTC. The full variable domain, completed using reference TRBV30 and TRBJ2-7, is SQTIHQWPATLVQPVGSPLSLECTVEGTSNPNLYWYRQAAGRGLQLLFYSVGIGQISSEVPQNLSASRPQDRQFILSSKKLLLSDSGFYLCAWTWGGDEQYFGPGTRLTVT.

The genes are TRBV7-2 and TRBJ2-1; TRBD1 might be the D (6 bases). The V end was cut by 3 bases, the J end by 4 bases, with 7 bases between. The germline V gene has CDR1 SGHTA and CDR2 FQGNSA. The CDR3 has 13 amino acids. CDR3 residues: CASSLGHYNEQFF. CDR3 in DNA: TGTGCCAGCAGCTTGGGACATTACAATGAGCAGTTCTTC.

J is TRBJ1-1 and V is TRBV11-2, with D tentatively TRBD1 (5 bases). The CDR3 is 14 residues long. Germline CDR1 is SGHAT and CDR2 is FQNNGV. Trimming removed 5 bases at V and 7 bases at J, with 17 bases between. The chain's CDR3 is CASSPPGHSSEAFF. CDR3 nucleotides: TGTGCCAGCAGCCCCCCCGGACACAGCAGTGAAGCTTTCTTT.

The rearrangement links TRBV27 to TRBJ1-2, with a tentative D call TRBD1 (6 bases). The V gene's germline CDR1 is MNHEY and CDR2 SMNVEV (reference sequence). Trimming removed 5 bases at V and 8 bases at J, with 18 bases between. The CDR3 is made up of 14 amino acids. The CDR3 DNA reads as TGTGCCAGCAGTATGAGGGCGGGGGCAGGAGGCTACACCTTC. As protein: CASSMRAGAGGYTF.

The genes are TRBV25-1 and TRBJ2-5, with a tentative D call TRBD2 (5 bases). Germline loops: CDR1 MGHDK, CDR2 SYGVNS. Trimming pared 9 bases from V and 4 bases from J, leaving 24 bases between. This CDR3 spans 16 amino acids. CDR3 in DNA: TGTGCCAGTAGTCCGCAAACCGGAGGCCGACGAGAGACCCAGTACTTC. Amino acid sequence: CASSPQTGGRRETQYF. Full variable domain (remainder filled in from reference TRBV25-1 and TRBJ2-5): EADIYQTPRYLVIGTGKKITLECSQTMGHDKMYWYQQDPGMELHLIHYSYGVNSTEKGDLSSESTVSRIRTEHFPLTLESARPSHTSQYLCASSPQTGGRRETQYFGPGTRLLVL.

This rearrangement joins TRBV5-1 to TRBJ2-3, with D possibly being TRBD1 (6 bases). The germline V gene has CDR1 SGHRS and CDR2 YFSETQ. V dropped 0 bases and J dropped 5 bases, with 10 bases sitting between them. This CDR3 has 14 residues. In nucleotides, the CDR3 is TGCGCCAGCAGCTTGGTCACAGGGCGAGATACGCAGTATTTT. This gives the protein CASSLVTGRDTQYF.

This chain connects TRBV5-1 to TRBJ2-3; D is perhaps TRBD1 (5 bases). This CDR3 has 17 amino acids. V lost 0 bases and J lost 6, with 20 bases in between. CDR1 and CDR2 (germline): SGHRS, YFSETQ. The CDR3 region is CASSLVYRRQSVDTQYF. As DNA, the CDR3 is TGCGCCAGCAGCTTGGTGTACCGCCGACAGTCGGTGGATACGCAGTATTTT.